The 7 T cell receptor beta chains below all came from one sample that was sequenced in a study of spatial heterogeneity in lung cancer. TCRdb used MiXCR to reprocess the 5' RACE reads, holding one entry per CDR3 protein. The sample has 11,000 to 15,000 distinct CDR3 sequences; 10% are singletons. Documented time point: sample taken at primary tumor resection. Unsorted tumor, nontumor lung tissue or cryopreserved PBMC supplied the whole RNA. The sequencing used PBMCs, collected at surgery. Receptors were obtained from a male donor with early-stage non-small cell lung cancer.

There are a few counts of this clonotype. The rearrangement links TRBV12-3 or TRBV12-4 to TRBJ2-5; possible D gene TRBD1, 5 bases. CDR3 length equals 13 residues. Between the trimmed V and J ends, which lost 11 bases and 5 bases, there was a span of 18 bases. DNA of the CDR3: TGTGCCCTCAAAGGGGCGGCCCCGGAGACCCAGTACTTC. Encoded protein: CALKGAAPETQYF.

This clonotype was recorded a few times. The V and J genes are TRBV12-3 or TRBV12-4 and TRBJ1-5; D is perhaps TRBD1 (5 bases). The CDR3 spans 12 residues. Deletions cut 0 bases from V and 11 bases from J, with 8 bases between. DNA for the CDR3: TGTGCCAGCAGTTTAGCGGGCAGGGCCCAGCATTTT. It codes for CASSLAGRAQHF.

This chain joins TRBV5-1 and TRBJ2-5; 8 nucleotides align to TRBD1. There are 14 residues in the CDR3. V trimming: 3 bases; J trimming: 2 bases; junction bases outside the gene matches: 3. Germline CDR1 and CDR2: SGHRS and YFSETQ. The CDR3 protein is CASSSRTGQETQYF. The CDR3 DNA reads TGCGCCAGCAGCTCAAGGACAGGGCAAGAGACCCAGTACTTC.

This clonotype was detected ten times or more. The chain has TRBV28 and TRBJ1-4, with D hard to call. The CDR3 loop spans 14 amino acids. Trimming cost V 1 base and J 8 bases, with 11 bases left between them. The germline gives CDR1 MDHEN, CDR2 SYDVKM. CDR3 amino acids: CASSLSAVGEKLFF. CDR3 nucleotide sequence: TGTGCCAGCAGTTTATCGGCAGTCGGGGAAAAACTGTTTTTT.

This clonotype was seen repeatedly, ten times or more. This chain links TRBV10-2 with TRBJ1-1; TRBD1 is a possible D gene (5 bases). This CDR3 has 14 residues. Germline V gives CDR1 WSHSY, CDR2 SAAADI. V was clipped by 3 bases and J by 2 bases, with 10 bases between them. CDR3 protein: CASSETGFNTEAFF. The DNA of the CDR3 is TGCGCCAGCAGTGAAACAGGCTTCAACACTGAAGCTTTCTTT.

This clonotype was recorded a few times. V is TRBV27 and J is TRBJ1-4; 10 nucleotides align to TRBD1. The CDR3 runs 13 residues. With 5 bases clipped from V and 11 bases from J, the junction kept 5 bases outside the gene matches. CDR1 and CDR2 (germline): MNHEY, SMNVEV (reference sequence). CDR3 sequence: CASSQTGGWKLFF. The CDR3 coding sequence is TGTGCCAGCAGTCAGACAGGGGGCTGGAAACTGTTTTTT.

This clonotype was recorded at least ten times. This sequence joins TRBV28 and TRBJ2-7; D ambiguous. The V end was cut by 6 bases, the J end by 3 bases, with 9 bases between. This CDR3 spans 12 amino acids. Germline V gene data show CDR1 as MDHEN and CDR2 as SYDVKM. The CDR3 protein is CASSVQSYEQYF. CDR3 nucleotides: TGTGCCAGCAGCGTGCAAAGCTACGAGCAGTACTTC.